Detailed here is one T cell receptor (beta chain). Cells designated naive CD8 were CD45RO-negative and were positively selected for CCR7, with terminally differentiated effector memory CD45RA+ cells excluded. All participating donors were Caucasian adults from Nashville, Tennessee. This record belongs to a study of shared clonotypes between healthy human individuals. Across the whole study: CD8 memory received one plate per donor, CD8 naive two, CD4 memory three and CD4 naive three.

The CDR3 is made up of 16 amino acids. The V gene end was trimmed by 4 bases and the J gene end by 2 bases; junction bases not matched to a gene: 7. The germline V gene encodes CDR1 SGHRS and CDR2 YFSETQ. The table came from immunoSEQ multiplex PCR; TCRdb's copy has only in-frame clones and leaves some out. This table holds over 2 million clones, approximately 94% found once. Sequencing input: naive CD8+ T cells sorted from blood. V gene TRBV5-1 combines with J gene TRBJ2-1; 9 bases fit TRBD1. The source is a man between 18 and 29 years old in good health. CDR3 loop: CASSTSTGGTYNEQFF. The CDR3 DNA reads as TGCGCCAGCAGCACTTCGACAGGGGGGACCTACAATGAGCAGTTCTTC.